This TCR beta chain was recovered during a study of CD4 T cells in relation to SARS-CoV-2 and coronaviruses. Study context: PBMCs were cultured with antigen for around nine days before TCR beta sequencing.

CDR3 length: 13 amino acids. Trimming cost V 0 bases and J 1 base, with 4 bases left between them. The germline CDR1 and CDR2 sequences are SGHDT and YYEEEE. Unexposed donor CD4+ T cells date from about 2011-2019, before the COVID-19 pandemic. Isolation of CD4+ T cells took place after approximately 10 days in culture. As cell numbers allowed, unexposed-donor CD4+ T cells faced SARS-CoV-2 S/N and four cold-coronavirus spikes. The repertoire was sequenced with immunoSEQ multiplex PCR; TCRdb's copy has only in-frame clones and lacks some. The sample has 20,000 to 25,000 clones, about 81% seen once. Note on this clone: The antigen remains undetermined.

What was sequenced was CD4+ T cells from PBMCs, cultured in vitro. This receptor was identified in a human donor in good health. This chain links TRBV5-6 with TRBJ1-1; D remains ambiguous. CDR3 in DNA: TGTGCCAGCAGCTTGGGGGAGAACACTGAAGCTTTCTTT. This gives the protein CASSLGENTEAFF.